This is a list of T cell receptor beta chains from one sample in a study of T cell repertoires in cytomegalovirus infection. In TCRdb, the reads were re-called with MiXCR into one record per CDR3 protein. The repertoire holds some 450,000 distinct CDR3 sequences, with roughly 31% as singletons. The sample taken for sequencing was PBMCs. All receptors derive from a human donor in good health (CMV status not recorded). Some clones in this sample may be carry-over from other donors' samples. The CDR3 runs from the conserved cysteine through the conserved F or W. The D gene is left open where the match is weak. Clone size is given for some rows only: seen once, a few or many times, or a class if the clone is expanded.

j_call | v_call | d_call | clone_size | cdr3_nt | cdr3_aa
TRBJ2-7 | TRBV19 | . | . | TGTGCCAGTAGTATTTCGGACAGTAACTACGAGCAGTACTTC | CASSISDSNYEQYF
TRBJ2-1 | TRBV7-9 | TRBD2 | . | TGTGCCAGCAGCTTAGGAGCGGGGGTTTACAATGAGCAGTTCTTC | CASSLGAGVYNEQFF
TRBJ1-2 | TRBV6-2/TRBV6-3 | . | few | TGTGCCAGCAGTACAGGGCTTGGCTACACCTTC | CASSTGLGYTF
TRBJ2-5 | TRBV28 | TRBD2 | once | TGTGCCAGCAGTTTATTAGCTAGCGGGCCCCAAGAGACCCAATACTTC | CASSLLASGPQETQYF
TRBJ2-7 | TRBV9 | . | . | TGTGCCAGCAGCGACCGGGACGCGAGCTCCTACGAGCAGTACTTC | CASSDRDASSYEQYF
TRBJ2-6 | TRBV7-2 | . | many | TGTGCCAGCAGCTTAGGACTGAAGCCGAGCTCTGGGGCCAACGTCCTGACTTTC | CASSLGLKPSSGANVLTF
TRBJ1-3 | TRBV12-3/TRBV12-4 | . | few | TGTGCCAGCAGTTCCAGGGCAAGAGGAAACACCATATATTTT | CASSSRARGNTIYF
TRBJ2-2 | TRBV4-1 | TRBD2 | . | TGCGCCAGCAGACCTAGCGGGGGGGCGACCGGGGAGCTGTTTTTT | CASRPSGGATGELFF
TRBJ1-5 | TRBV10-3 | . | . | TGTGCCATCAGTGAAGAAAACCAGAATCAGCCCCAGCATTTT | CAISEENQNQPQHF
TRBJ2-5 | TRBV4-1 | . | few | TGCGCCAGCAGCCAAGATGCACCAGGAGTACAAGAGACCCAGTACTTC | CASSQDAPGVQETQYF
TRBJ1-1 | TRBV6-5 | . | many | TGTGCCAGCAGTTACTCGAGCTGGGCTGAAGCTTTCTTT | CASSYSSWAEAFF
TRBJ2-1 | TRBV6-1 | . | many | TGTGCCAGCAACAGGGCCGGGGGAGGGGGCTACAATGAGCAGTTCTTC | CASNRAGGGGYNEQFF
TRBJ1-1 | TRBV7-3 | . | . | TGTGCCAGCAGCTTAACCCTAGCAGCTAACACTGAAGCTTTCTTT | CASSLTLAANTEAFF
TRBJ1-2 | TRBV19 | . | . | TGTGCCAGCCAGCTGGGACGGTCAAACTATGGCTACACCTTC | CASQLGRSNYGYTF
TRBJ2-7 | TRBV20-1 | . | . | TGCAGTCCGCTAGAACCCGGGAGTAATGACGAGCAGTACTTC | CSPLEPGSNDEQYF
TRBJ1-6 | TRBV7-2 | . | many | TGTGCCAGCAGCTTAATGGGGGCAGATAATTCACCCCTCCACTTT | CASSLMGADNSPLHF
TRBJ1-1 | TRBV7-6 | . | . | TGTGCCAGCAGCTTATCCGGGGGACACACTGAAGCTTTCTTT | CASSLSGGHTEAFF
TRBJ2-1 | TRBV9 | TRBD1 | few | TGTGCCAGCAGCGTTGGACAGGGGGCTATTAATGAGCAGTTCTTC | CASSVGQGAINEQFF
TRBJ2-3 | TRBV12-3/TRBV12-4 | TRBD1 | many | TGTGCCAGCAGCGGGAAGGGGGCTTGGGCAGATACGCAGTATTTT | CASSGKGAWADTQYF
TRBJ1-6 | TRBV4-1 | . | . | TGCGCCAGCAGCCAAGATCGCTCTCGGGGATCACCCCTCCACTTT | CASSQDRSRGSPLHF
TRBJ1-2 | TRBV7-6 | . | many | TGTGCCACCTCACGGGACACCTATGGCTACACCTTC | CATSRDTYGYTF
TRBJ2-5 | TRBV6-6 | . | few | TGTGCCAGCAGTTACTCGGCTAGCCTACCGGTCGAGAAGACCCAGTACTTC | CASSYSASLPVEKTQYF
TRBJ1-1 | TRBV12-3/TRBV12-4 | . | few | TGTGCCAGCAGTTTTCAGACAGCCAAGCTTACTGAAGCTTTCTTT | CASSFQTAKLTEAFF
TRBJ1-1 | TRBV28 | . | . | TGTGCCAGCAGTTTATGGATCCCGAACACTGAAGCTTTCTTT | CASSLWIPNTEAFF
TRBJ2-7 | TRBV28 | TRBD1 | . | TGTGCCAGCGTGGGACAGGGCAATTACGAGCAGTACTTC | CASVGQGNYEQYF
TRBJ1-1 | TRBV5-1 | . | . | TGCGCCAGCAGCTCGTGGACGGTGAACACTGAAGCTTTCTTT | CASSSWTVNTEAFF
TRBJ2-1 | TRBV6-2/TRBV6-3 | . | . | TGTGCCAGCAGTTACTCACTTGAGGGATTCAATGAGCAGTTCTTC | CASSYSLEGFNEQFF
TRBJ1-5 | TRBV7-2 | . | many | TGTGCCAGCAGCCCTTCTGGAGGCCACAATCAGCCCCAGCATTTT | CASSPSGGHNQPQHF
TRBJ1-5 | TRBV6-2/TRBV6-3 | . | few | TGTGCCAGCAGTTACCCGGAGGCTCCGCATTTT | CASSYPEAPHF
TRBJ2-3 | TRBV6-5 | TRBD1 | few | TGTGCCAGCACCCCGAGCCGGGACAGGGGTACGCAGTATTTT | CASTPSRDRGTQYF
TRBJ1-2 | TRBV7-8 | . | many | TGTGCCAGCAGCGAGGGGGGGGCCGGTGGCTACACCTTC | CASSEGGAGGYTF
TRBJ1-5 | TRBV19 | TRBD1 | . | TGTGCCAGTAGTATAGATGGTTCCCCTGGCAGGGGGTACTATAGCAATCAGCCCCAGCATTTT | CASSIDGSPGRGYYSNQPQHF
TRBJ1-3 | TRBV7-2 | . | many | TGTGCCAGCAGCGCCCTCGGAGGGTCTGGAAACACCATATATTTT | CASSALGGSGNTIYF
TRBJ1-1 | TRBV20-1 | TRBD1 | . | TGCAGTGCTAGAGAAGGGGGCCGGACTGAAGCTTTCTTT | CSAREGGRTEAFF
TRBJ1-1 | TRBV6-8 | . | few | TGTGCCAGCAGTTACCCGGGACGGAACACTGAAGCTTTCTTT | CASSYPGRNTEAFF
TRBJ2-7 | TRBV20-1 | TRBD2 | . | TGCAGTGCTAGAGTCCGGACTAGCGTCGCCTACGAGCAGTACTTC | CSARVRTSVAYEQYF
TRBJ1-6 | TRBV5-4 | . | . | TGTGCCAGCAGCTTGCGGTCCCACCCCCTTTATAATTCACCCCTCCACTTT | CASSLRSHPLYNSPLHF
TRBJ1-2 | TRBV7-8 | . | few | TGTGCCAGCAGCCCAGTGGAGGGCGGCAACTATGGCTACACCTTC | CASSPVEGGNYGYTF
TRBJ1-6 | TRBV4-2 | . | once | TGTGCCAGCAGCCAGGGGAATAATTCACCCCTCCACTTT | CASSQGNNSPLHF
TRBJ2-2 | TRBV6-2/TRBV6-3 | TRBD2 | . | TGTGCCAGCAGTCCCGGACTAGCGGGAGGACGTAGAAAGCTGTTTTTT | CASSPGLAGGRRKLFF
TRBJ2-5 | TRBV7-2 | . | . | TGTGCCAGAAGCGGTGGGGGTTTGGAGACCAAGTACTTC | CARSGGGLETKYF
TRBJ2-5 | TRBV5-5 | . | few | TGTGCCAGCAGCCGATCAACGAGACAAGAGACCCAGTACTTC | CASSRSTRQETQYF
TRBJ2-3 | TRBV20-1 | . | few | TGCAGTGCTCCCCCAACCGACGGGGGAGCCAGGGATACGCAGTATTTT | CSAPPTDGGARDTQYF
TRBJ1-5 | TRBV7-2 | . | . | TGTGCCAGCAGCTTAGGGGGGGGGCAGGGGCCCCAGCATTTT | CASSLGGGQGPQHF
TRBJ1-4 | TRBV19 | TRBD1 | few | TGTGCCAGTAGTGCCCGACAGGGAGGTTACGAAAAACTGTTTTTT | CASSARQGGYEKLFF
TRBJ1-2 | TRBV7-2 | . | . | TGTGCCAGCAACACTAACAGAAAACCTAACTATGGCTACACCTTC | CASNTNRKPNYGYTF
TRBJ2-1 | TRBV20-1 | . | . | TGCAGTGCTAGAGATGTCCTTGGGGGGGCCGGGGATGAGCAGTTCTTC | CSARDVLGGAGDEQFF
TRBJ2-5 | TRBV11-2 | TRBD2 | . | TGTTCCAGCAGCTCCCTAGGGCGGGGGGGCGAGACCCAGTACTTC | CSSSSLGRGGETQYF
TRBJ2-2 | TRBV6-1 | TRBD2 | few | TGTGCCAGCGGCCCTAGCGGGGGGATCCGGGAGCTGTTTTTT | CASGPSGGIRELFF
TRBJ1-5 | TRBV7-6 | . | many | TGTGCCAGCAGCCGGGGACGGGGGAGCAATCAGCCCCAGCATTTT | CASSRGRGSNQPQHF
TRBJ2-1 | TRBV19 | TRBD2 | few | TGTGCCAGTAGTTTCACTAGCGGGGGGCGCCGTCAGTTCTTC | CASSFTSGGRRQFF
TRBJ2-5 | TRBV10-3 | TRBD1 | . | TGTGCCATCAGTGCTCGTGACAGGGGGACGGAGACCCAGTACTTC | CAISARDRGTETQYF
TRBJ2-3 | TRBV7-9 | . | many | TGTGCCAGCAGCTTAGCGGGGGGCCTACTAGATACGCAGTATTTT | CASSLAGGLLDTQYF
TRBJ1-1 | TRBV20-1 | . | few | TGCAGTGCTAGTATGAACACTGAAGCTTTCTTT | CSASMNTEAFF
TRBJ1-5 | TRBV2 | . | few | TGTGCCAGCAGTGAAATAAGGGATCAGCCCCAGCATTTT | CASSEIRDQPQHF
TRBJ1-2 | TRBV15 | . | . | TGTGCCACCAGCGAGAAACAGGGCTTCTATGGCTACACCTTC | CATSEKQGFYGYTF
TRBJ1-6 | TRBV15 | . | . | TGTGCCACCAGCAGAGTGAACAACGCTAATTCACCCCTCCACTTT | CATSRVNNANSPLHF
TRBJ1-5 | TRBV4-1 | . | few | TGCGCCAGCAGCCAACTCTTCGGGCAGCCCCAGCATTTT | CASSQLFGQPQHF
TRBJ1-2 | TRBV28 | . | . | TGTGCCAGCAGTTCGGGGGGGACCGTCCGTGGCTACACCTTC | CASSSGGTVRGYTF